Included here is one T cell receptor beta chain sequence, with context. This record comes from a study of T cells after posttransplantation cyclophosphamide. Only in-frame clones appear in the TCRdb table, and some are missing; sequencing was by immunoSEQ multiplex PCR. The sample lists just under 20,000 clones, roughly 90% occurring once. A marrow graft followed busulfan-fludarabine conditioning, with cyclophosphamide on days +3 and +4. The V gene lost 6 bases and the J gene lost 2 bases, with 10 bases spanning the gap. This CDR3 has 13 residues. Germline V gene lookup returns CDR1 MNHNS and CDR2 SASEGT.

The input for sequencing was PBMCs, taken after allogeneic stem cell transplant with posttransplant cyclophosphamide. The rearrangement links TRBV6-1 to TRBJ2-5, with D perhaps matching TRBD1 (5 bases). The sequence was obtained from a female patient aged 40-49 years who received an allogeneic stem cell transplant from a related donor, was CMV-positive, and had no GVHD. Some T cells may be the graft donor's. The DNA of the CDR3 is TGTGCCAGCAGGCCCAAGGGGCAAGAGACCCAGTACTTC. Amino acid sequence: CASRPKGQETQYF.